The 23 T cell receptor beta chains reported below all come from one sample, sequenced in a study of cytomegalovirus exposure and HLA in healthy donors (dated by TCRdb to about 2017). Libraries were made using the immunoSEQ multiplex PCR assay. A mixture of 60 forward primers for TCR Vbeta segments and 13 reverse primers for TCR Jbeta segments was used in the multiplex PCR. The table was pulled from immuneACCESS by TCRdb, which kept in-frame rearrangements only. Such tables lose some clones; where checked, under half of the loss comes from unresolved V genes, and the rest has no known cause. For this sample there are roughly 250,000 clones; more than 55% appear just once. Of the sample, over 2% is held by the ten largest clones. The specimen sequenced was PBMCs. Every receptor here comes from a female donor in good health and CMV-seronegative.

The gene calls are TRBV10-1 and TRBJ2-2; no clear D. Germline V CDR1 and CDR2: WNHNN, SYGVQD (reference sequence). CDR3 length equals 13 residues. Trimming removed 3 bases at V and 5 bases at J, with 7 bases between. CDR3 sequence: CASSELRTGELFF. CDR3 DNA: TGCGCCAGCAGTGAACTAAGAACCGGGGAGCTGTTTTTT.

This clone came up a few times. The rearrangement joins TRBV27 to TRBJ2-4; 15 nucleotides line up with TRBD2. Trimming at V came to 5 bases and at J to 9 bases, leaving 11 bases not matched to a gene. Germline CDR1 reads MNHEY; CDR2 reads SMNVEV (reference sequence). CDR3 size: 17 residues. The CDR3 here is CASSPQGLAGGHSIQYF. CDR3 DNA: TGTGCCAGCAGTCCTCAGGGACTAGCGGGAGGTCATAGCATTCAGTACTTC.

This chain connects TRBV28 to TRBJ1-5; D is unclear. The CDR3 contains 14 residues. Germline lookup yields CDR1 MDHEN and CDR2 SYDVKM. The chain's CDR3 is CAHPRGNSNQPQHF. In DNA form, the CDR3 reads TGTGCTCATCCGCGCGGCAATAGCAATCAGCCCCAGCATTTT.

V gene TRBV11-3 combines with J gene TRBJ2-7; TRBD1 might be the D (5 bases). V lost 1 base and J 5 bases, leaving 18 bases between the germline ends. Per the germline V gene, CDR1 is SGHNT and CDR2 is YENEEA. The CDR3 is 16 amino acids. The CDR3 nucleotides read TGTGCCAGCAGCTTAGCTCGGGCCCCCAGGGCGGACGAGCAGTACTTC. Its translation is CASSLARAPRADEQYF.

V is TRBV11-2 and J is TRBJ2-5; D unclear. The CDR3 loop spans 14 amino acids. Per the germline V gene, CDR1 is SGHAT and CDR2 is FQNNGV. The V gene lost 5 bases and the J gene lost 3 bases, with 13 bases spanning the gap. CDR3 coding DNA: TGTGCCAGCAGCCCCGACTCGATCGAAGAGACCCAGTACTTC. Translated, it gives CASSPDSIEETQYF.

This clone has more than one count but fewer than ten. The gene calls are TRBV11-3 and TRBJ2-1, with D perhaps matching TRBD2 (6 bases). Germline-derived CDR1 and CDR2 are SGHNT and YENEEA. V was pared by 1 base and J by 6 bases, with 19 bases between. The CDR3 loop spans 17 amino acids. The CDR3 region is CASSLAGLQRTGNEQFF. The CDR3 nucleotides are TGTGCCAGCAGCTTAGCGGGACTCCAGAGGACCGGCAATGAGCAGTTCTTC.

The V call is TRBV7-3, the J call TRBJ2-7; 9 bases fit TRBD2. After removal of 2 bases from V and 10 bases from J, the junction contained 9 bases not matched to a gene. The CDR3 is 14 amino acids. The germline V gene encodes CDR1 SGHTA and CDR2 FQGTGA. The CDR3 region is CASSLGLAGPPQYF. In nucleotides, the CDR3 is TGTGCCAGCAGCTTAGGTCTAGCGGGACCGCCACAGTACTTC.

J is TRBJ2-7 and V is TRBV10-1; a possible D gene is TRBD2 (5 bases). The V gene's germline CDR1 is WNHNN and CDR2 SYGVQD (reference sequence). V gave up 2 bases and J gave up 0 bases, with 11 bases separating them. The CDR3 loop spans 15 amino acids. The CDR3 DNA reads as TGCGCCAGCAGTGAGCAGGCGGGCAGCTCCTACGAGCAGTACTTC. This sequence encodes CASSEQAGSSYEQYF.

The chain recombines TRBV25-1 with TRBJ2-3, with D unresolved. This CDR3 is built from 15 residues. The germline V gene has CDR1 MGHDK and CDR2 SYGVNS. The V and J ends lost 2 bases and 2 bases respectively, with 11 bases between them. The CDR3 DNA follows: TGTGCCAGCAGTGAAGCGGAGATCCCCACAGATACGCAGTATTTT. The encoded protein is CASSEAEIPTDTQYF.

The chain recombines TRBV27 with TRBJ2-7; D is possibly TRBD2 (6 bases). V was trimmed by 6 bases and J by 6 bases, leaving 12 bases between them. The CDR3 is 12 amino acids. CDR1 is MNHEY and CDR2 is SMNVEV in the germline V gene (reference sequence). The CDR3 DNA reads TGTGCCAGCAGGCAGGGAGGCGGCGAGCAGTACTTC. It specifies CASRQGGGEQYF.

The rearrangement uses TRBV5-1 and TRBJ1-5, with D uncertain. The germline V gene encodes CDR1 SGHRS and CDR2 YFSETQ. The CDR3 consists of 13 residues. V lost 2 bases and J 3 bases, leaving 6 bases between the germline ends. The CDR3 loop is CASSFSLNQPQHF. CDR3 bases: TGCGCCAGCAGCTTTTCCCTCAATCAGCCCCAGCATTTT.

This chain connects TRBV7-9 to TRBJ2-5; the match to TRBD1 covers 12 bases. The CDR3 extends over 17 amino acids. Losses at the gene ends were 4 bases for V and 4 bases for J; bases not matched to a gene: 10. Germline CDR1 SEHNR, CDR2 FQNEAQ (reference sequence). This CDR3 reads CASSSHRDRGLGETQYF. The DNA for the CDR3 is TGTGCCAGCAGCTCCCACCGGGACAGGGGGCTCGGAGAGACCCAGTACTTC.

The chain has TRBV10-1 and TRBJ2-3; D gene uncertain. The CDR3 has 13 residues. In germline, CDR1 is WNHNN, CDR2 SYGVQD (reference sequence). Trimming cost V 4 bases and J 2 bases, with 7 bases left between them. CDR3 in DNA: TGCGCCAGCAGTGTTCAGGCCACAGATACGCAGTATTTT. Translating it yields CASSVQATDTQYF.

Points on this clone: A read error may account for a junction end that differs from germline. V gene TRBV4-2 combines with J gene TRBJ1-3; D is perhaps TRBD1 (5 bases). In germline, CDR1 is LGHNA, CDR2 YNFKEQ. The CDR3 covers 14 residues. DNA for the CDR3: TGTGCCAGCAGCCAAGACAGGGTTGGAACCACCATATATTTT. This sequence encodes CASSQDRVGTTIYF.

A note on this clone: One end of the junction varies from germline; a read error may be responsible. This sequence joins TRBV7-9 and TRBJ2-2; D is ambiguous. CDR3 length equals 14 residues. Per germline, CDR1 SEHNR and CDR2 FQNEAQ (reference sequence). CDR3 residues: CSSRLGTNTGELFF. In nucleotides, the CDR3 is TGTTCCAGCAGGCTGGGCACCAACACCGGGGAGCTGTTTTTT.

The CDR3 spells CASSIVSGVLNNQPQHF. The CDR3 region has the DNA TGTGCCAGTAGTATCGTTTCAGGGGTGTTGAACAATCAGCCCCAGCATTTT. The chain is built from TRBV19 and TRBJ1-5; TRBD1 is a possible D gene (6 bases). Trimming stripped 3 bases from V and 3 bases from J, with 18 bases between. Per the germline V gene, CDR1 is LNHDA and CDR2 is SQIVND (reference sequence). The CDR3 loop spans 17 amino acids.

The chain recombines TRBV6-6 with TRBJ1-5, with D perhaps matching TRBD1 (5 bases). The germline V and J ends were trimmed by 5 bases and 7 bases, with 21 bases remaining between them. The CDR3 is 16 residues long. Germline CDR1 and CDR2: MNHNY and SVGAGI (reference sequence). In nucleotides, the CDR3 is TGTGCCAGCAGTCCTCGCCTTGGGGCCTTGGGCCAGCCCCAGCATTTT. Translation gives CASSPRLGALGQPQHF.

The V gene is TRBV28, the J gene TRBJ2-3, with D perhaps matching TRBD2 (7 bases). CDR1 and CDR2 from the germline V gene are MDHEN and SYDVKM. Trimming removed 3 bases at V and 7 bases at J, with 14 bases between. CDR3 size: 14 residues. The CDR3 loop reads CASSFGGGRNTQYF. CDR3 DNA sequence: TGTGCCAGCAGTTTTGGCGGGGGCCGGAATACGCAGTATTTT.

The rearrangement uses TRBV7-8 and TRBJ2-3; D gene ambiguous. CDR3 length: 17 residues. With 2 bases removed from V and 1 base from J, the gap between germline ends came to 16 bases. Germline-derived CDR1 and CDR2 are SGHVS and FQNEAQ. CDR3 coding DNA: TGTGCCAGCAGCTTACGTCACGCCTCGGTGGGCACAGATACGCAGTATTTT. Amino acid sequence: CASSLRHASVGTDTQYF.

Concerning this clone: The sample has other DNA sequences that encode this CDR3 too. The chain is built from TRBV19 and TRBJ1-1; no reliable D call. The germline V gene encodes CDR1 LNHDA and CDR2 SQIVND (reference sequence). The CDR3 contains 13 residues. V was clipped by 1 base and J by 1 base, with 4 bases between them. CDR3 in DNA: TGTGCCAGTAGTATAGGGAGGAACACTGAAGCTTTCTTT. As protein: CASSIGRNTEAFF.

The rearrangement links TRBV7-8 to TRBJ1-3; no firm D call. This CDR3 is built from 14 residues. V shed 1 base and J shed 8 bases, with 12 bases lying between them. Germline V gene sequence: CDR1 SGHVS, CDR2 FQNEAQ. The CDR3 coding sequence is TGTGCCAGCAGCTTAGGGGCAGGTCGATACACCATATATTTT. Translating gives CASSLGAGRYTIYF.

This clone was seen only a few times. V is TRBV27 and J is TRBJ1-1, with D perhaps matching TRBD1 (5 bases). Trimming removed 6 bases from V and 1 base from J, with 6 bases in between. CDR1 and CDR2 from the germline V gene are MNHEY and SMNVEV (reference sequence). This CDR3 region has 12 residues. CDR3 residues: CASRGGNTEAFF. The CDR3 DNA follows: TGTGCCAGCAGGGGGGGGAACACTGAAGCTTTCTTT.

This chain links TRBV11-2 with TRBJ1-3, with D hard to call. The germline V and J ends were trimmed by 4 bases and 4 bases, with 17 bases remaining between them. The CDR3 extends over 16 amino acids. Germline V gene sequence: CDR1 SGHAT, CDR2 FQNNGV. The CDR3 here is CASSSIRTPTGNTIYF. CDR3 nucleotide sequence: TGTGCCAGCAGCTCTATTCGAACTCCCACGGGAAACACCATATATTTT. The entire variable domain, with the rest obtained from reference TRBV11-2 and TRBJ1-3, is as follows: EAGVAQSPRYKIIEKRQSVAFWCNPISGHATLYWYQQILGQGPKLLIQFQNNGVVDDSQLPKDRFSAERLKGVDSTLKIQPAKLEDSAVYLCASSSIRTPTGNTIYFGEGSWLTVV.